This TCR beta chain derives from a study of cytomegalovirus exposure and HLA in healthy donors. The ends were cut back, 0 bases at V and 7 bases at J, with 11 bases in the middle. CDR3 size: 14 residues. Germline CDR1 reads SGHRS; CDR2 reads YFSETQ. The primer mix had 60 Vbeta and 13 Jbeta primers. TCRdb's table, derived via immunoSEQ multiplex PCR, lists solely in-frame clones and lacks some. The sample carries about 130,000 clones, around three quarters recorded once. Only one count was recorded for this clone. J is TRBJ2-4 and V is TRBV5-1, with D maybe TRBD2 (6 bases). The source material was PBMCs. The sequence was collected from a woman aged 55-69 years in good health and CMV-seropositive. CDR3 DNA: TGCGCCAGCAGCTTGGCCGGGGGACGGAACATTCAGTACTTC. This encodes CASSLAGGRNIQYF.